Listed below are T cell receptor beta chains from one sample, sequenced in a study of blood T cell repertoires in COVID-19. The assay was immunoSEQ multiplex PCR, and TCRdb's table has in-frame clones only and misses some. The sample lists around 110,000 clones; approximately 88% were seen once. Material for sequencing was peripheral blood. Receptor source: a man aged 45-65 years with active or convalescent COVID-19. Each CDR3 is given with its conserved first and last residue. The D gene is left open where the match is weak. Clone size is shown for a subset of rows, as once, few, many or a class of expanded clone.

clone_size: .
d_call: .
j_call: TRBJ2-1
v_call: TRBV24-1
cdr3_aa: CATSDNSGKEYNEQFF
cdr3_nt: TGTGCCACCAGTGATAACAGCGGTAAGGAATACAATGAGCAGTTCTTC

clone_size: .
d_call: .
j_call: TRBJ2-3
v_call: TRBV19
cdr3_aa: CASSKARGSDTQYF
cdr3_nt: TGTGCCAGTAGTAAAGCCAGGGGCTCTGATACGCAGTATTTT

clone_size: .
d_call: .
j_call: TRBJ1-5
v_call: TRBV18
cdr3_aa: CASSPGGAAYQPQHF
cdr3_nt: TGTGCCAGCTCCCCCGGGGGGGCAGCTTATCAGCCCCAGCATTTT

clone_size: .
d_call: .
j_call: TRBJ1-1
v_call: TRBV7-9
cdr3_aa: CASSYSGTTEAFF
cdr3_nt: TGTGCCAGCAGCTATTCCGGGACAACTGAAGCTTTCTTT

clone_size: .
d_call: .
j_call: TRBJ1-1
v_call: TRBV28
cdr3_aa: CASSTAGMLTEAFF
cdr3_nt: TGTGCCAGCAGTACCGCAGGAATGCTCACTGAAGCTTTCTTT

clone_size: .
d_call: .
j_call: TRBJ2-2
v_call: TRBV10-3
cdr3_aa: CAISTRSGPNTGELFF
cdr3_nt: TGTGCCATCAGCACCCGGAGCGGACCCAACACCGGGGAGCTGTTTTTT

clone_size: .
d_call: TRBD1
j_call: TRBJ2-2
v_call: TRBV9
cdr3_aa: CASSSQTGGSGELFF
cdr3_nt: TGTGCCAGCAGCTCACAGACAGGGGGCTCCGGGGAGCTGTTTTTT

clone_size: .
d_call: TRBD1
j_call: TRBJ2-7
v_call: TRBV6-5
cdr3_aa: CASSRDRGKYEQYF
cdr3_nt: TGTGCCAGCAGCCGGGACAGGGGGAAATACGAGCAGTACTTC

clone_size: once
d_call: .
j_call: TRBJ1-1
v_call: TRBV28
cdr3_aa: CASRGAINTEAFF
cdr3_nt: TGTGCCAGCAGAGGGGCCATAAACACTGAAGCTTTCTTT

clone_size: .
d_call: TRBD2
j_call: TRBJ2-1
v_call: TRBV29-1
cdr3_aa: CSVNSGSSLRNEQFF
cdr3_nt: TGCAGCGTTAATAGCGGGAGTTCGCTTCGGAATGAGCAGTTCTTC

clone_size: .
d_call: .
j_call: TRBJ1-1
v_call: TRBV6-5
cdr3_aa: CASRPGQNTEAFF
cdr3_nt: TGTGCCAGCAGACCTGGACAGAACACTGAAGCTTTCTTT

clone_size: .
d_call: .
j_call: TRBJ1-1
v_call: TRBV3-1/TRBV3-2
cdr3_aa: CASSVYNVNTEAFF
cdr3_nt: TGTGCCAGCAGCGTTTACAATGTGAACACTGAAGCTTTCTTT

clone_size: few
d_call: .
j_call: TRBJ1-6
v_call: TRBV28
cdr3_aa: CASRLHRDSSPLHF
cdr3_nt: TGTGCCAGCAGGTTACACAGGGATTCTTCACCCCTCCACTTT

clone_size: .
d_call: TRBD2
j_call: TRBJ2-1
v_call: TRBV7-9
cdr3_aa: CTPGLAGGPGNEQFF
cdr3_nt: TGTACCCCGGGACTAGCGGGAGGGCCCGGCAATGAGCAGTTCTTC

clone_size: .
d_call: TRBD1
j_call: TRBJ1-5
v_call: TRBV30
cdr3_aa: CACAQGAEGNQPQHF
cdr3_nt: TGTGCCTGTGCCCAGGGGGCTGAGGGCAATCAGCCCCAGCATTTT

clone_size: .
d_call: TRBD1
j_call: TRBJ2-7
v_call: TRBV11-2
cdr3_aa: CASSLQTGGYEQYF
cdr3_nt: TGTGCCAGCAGCCTACAGACAGGGGGGTACGAGCAGTACTTC

clone_size: .
d_call: TRBD1
j_call: TRBJ1-2
v_call: TRBV10-3
cdr3_aa: CAITGQGADYGYTF
cdr3_nt: TGTGCCATCACAGGACAGGGGGCCGACTATGGCTACACCTTC

clone_size: .
d_call: TRBD2
j_call: TRBJ2-1
v_call: TRBV3-1/TRBV3-2
cdr3_aa: CASRGLAGGEQFF
cdr3_nt: TGTGCCAGCCGGGGACTAGCGGGTGGGGAGCAGTTCTTC

clone_size: .
d_call: .
j_call: TRBJ2-7
v_call: TRBV18
cdr3_aa: CASSPPWRQVSYEQYF
cdr3_nt: TGTGCCAGCTCACCACCGTGGAGACAGGTCTCCTACGAGCAGTACTTC

clone_size: .
d_call: .
j_call: TRBJ2-7
v_call: TRBV7-2
cdr3_aa: CASSLWAAQYF
cdr3_nt: TGTGCCAGCAGCTTGTGGGCTGCGCAGTACTTC

clone_size: .
d_call: .
j_call: TRBJ1-6
v_call: TRBV7-9
cdr3_aa: CASSPRSGIDNSPLHF
cdr3_nt: TGTGCCAGCAGCCCGCGCTCGGGGATCGATAATTCACCCCTCCACTTT

clone_size: once
d_call: .
j_call: TRBJ2-1
v_call: TRBV29-1
cdr3_aa: CSVQGRDEQFF
cdr3_nt: TGCAGCGTTCAGGGTAGAGATGAGCAGTTCTTC

clone_size: few
d_call: .
j_call: TRBJ1-4
v_call: TRBV5-1
cdr3_aa: CASSLVGRAPNEKLFF
cdr3_nt: TGCGCCAGCAGCTTGGTGGGCAGAGCCCCTAATGAAAAACTGTTTTTT

clone_size: .
d_call: .
j_call: TRBJ1-1
v_call: TRBV10-3
cdr3_aa: CAIRGLDGTEAFF
cdr3_nt: TGTGCCATCCGCGGGTTGGACGGGACTGAAGCTTTCTTT

clone_size: .
d_call: .
j_call: TRBJ2-5
v_call: TRBV14
cdr3_aa: CASSLHPSSETQYF
cdr3_nt: TGTGCCAGCAGCCTCCACCCCAGTTCGGAGACCCAGTACTTC

clone_size: few
d_call: .
j_call: TRBJ1-1
v_call: TRBV27
cdr3_aa: CASSLARAYTEAFF
cdr3_nt: TGTGCCAGCAGTTTAGCCAGGGCGTACACTGAAGCTTTCTTT

clone_size: .
d_call: TRBD1
j_call: TRBJ1-3
v_call: TRBV5-4
cdr3_aa: CASSLGQGIGNTIYF
cdr3_nt: TGTGCCAGCAGCTTGGGACAGGGGATTGGAAACACCATATATTTT

clone_size: .
d_call: TRBD1
j_call: TRBJ1-2
v_call: TRBV5-1
cdr3_aa: CASKGGTGIIYGYTF
cdr3_nt: TGCGCCAGTAAAGGGGGGACAGGGATTATCTATGGCTACACCTTC

clone_size: .
d_call: .
j_call: TRBJ1-1
v_call: TRBV5-1
cdr3_aa: CASSFEGWNTEAFF
cdr3_nt: TGCGCCAGCAGCTTTGAGGGATGGAACACTGAAGCTTTCTTT

clone_size: .
d_call: TRBD2
j_call: TRBJ2-3
v_call: TRBV7-6
cdr3_aa: CASSLAGADTQYF
cdr3_nt: TGTGCCAGCAGCCTCGCGGGAGCTGATACGCAGTATTTT

clone_size: few
d_call: .
j_call: TRBJ2-1
v_call: TRBV27
cdr3_aa: CASSLRGASGRGHEQFF
cdr3_nt: TGTGCCAGCAGTTTAAGGGGGGCTAGCGGCAGAGGCCATGAGCAGTTCTTC

clone_size: few
d_call: .
j_call: TRBJ1-1
v_call: TRBV12-3/TRBV12-4
cdr3_aa: CASFIRGHTEAFF
cdr3_nt: TGTGCCAGCTTCATCAGGGGACACACTGAAGCTTTCTTT

clone_size: .
d_call: .
j_call: TRBJ2-3
v_call: TRBV7-2
cdr3_aa: CASSYLRSTDTQYF
cdr3_nt: TGTGCCAGCAGTTACCTCCGGAGCACAGATACGCAGTATTTT

clone_size: .
d_call: .
j_call: TRBJ2-3
v_call: TRBV6-4
cdr3_aa: CASSNSEEEGRDTQYF
cdr3_nt: TGTGCCAGCAGTAACTCGGAGGAGGAGGGCCGGGATACGCAGTATTTT

clone_size: .
d_call: .
j_call: TRBJ2-6
v_call: TRBV6-1
cdr3_aa: CASSERQAGANVLTF
cdr3_nt: TGTGCCAGCAGTGAAAGACAGGCGGGGGCCAACGTCCTGACTTTC

clone_size: .
d_call: .
j_call: TRBJ2-2
v_call: TRBV2
cdr3_aa: CASMPVNTGELFF
cdr3_nt: TGTGCCAGCATGCCGGTAAACACCGGGGAGCTGTTTTTT

clone_size: .
d_call: TRBD1
j_call: TRBJ1-1
v_call: TRBV7-9
cdr3_aa: CASSLSGTGDGAAFF
cdr3_nt: TGTGCCAGCAGCTTATCAGGGACAGGGGACGGGGCGGCTTTCTTT

clone_size: .
d_call: TRBD2
j_call: TRBJ2-7
v_call: TRBV15
cdr3_aa: CATSRETGGPYEQYF
cdr3_nt: TGTGCCACCAGCAGAGAGACGGGAGGGCCCTACGAGCAGTACTTC

clone_size: .
d_call: TRBD1
j_call: TRBJ2-1
v_call: TRBV5-1
cdr3_aa: CASSFLPAGGPINEQFF
cdr3_nt: TGCGCCAGCAGCTTCCTCCCGGCAGGGGGCCCCATCAATGAGCAGTTCTTC

clone_size: .
d_call: .
j_call: TRBJ2-3
v_call: TRBV21-1
cdr3_aa: CASSKKRGLFGPRSDTQYF
cdr3_nt: TGTGCCAGCAGCAAAAAAAGGGGGTTATTTGGACCCAGGTCAGATACGCAGTATTTT

clone_size: .
d_call: TRBD2
j_call: TRBJ2-1
v_call: TRBV28
cdr3_aa: CASSLGGDYNEQFF
cdr3_nt: TGTGCCAGCAGTCTCGGGGGGGATTACAATGAGCAGTTCTTC

clone_size: .
d_call: .
j_call: TRBJ2-1
v_call: TRBV19
cdr3_aa: CASSIDRVAKQFF
cdr3_nt: TGTGCCAGTAGTATAGATCGGGTGGCTAAGCAGTTCTTC

clone_size: .
d_call: TRBD1
j_call: TRBJ2-1
v_call: TRBV7-8
cdr3_aa: CASSLDGTGYNEQFF
cdr3_nt: TGTGCCAGCAGCTTAGACGGGACAGGCTACAATGAGCAGTTCTTC